Listed below are T cell receptor beta chains from one sample, sequenced in a study of T cells in Graves' hyperthyroidism and ophthalmopathy. One entry per CDR3 protein, called by TCRdb with MiXCR from the multiplex PCR reads. Among 600,000 to 700,000 distinct CDR3 sequences listed, less than 45% were seen once. The sequenced sample consisted of peripheral blood or thyroid tissue (not recorded which). All receptors come from an adult man with Graves' disease, either hyperthyroidism or ophthalmopathy (not recorded which). Both conserved end residues are part of each CDR3. The order of the fields is clone size, D gene, V gene, J gene, CDR3 protein, CDR3 DNA. D genes are given only for firm matches. A clone size is listed for some rows: how often the clone was seen (once, few, many), or a class if it is expanded.

clone size: once
D gene: .
V gene: TRBV29-1
J gene: TRBJ1-2
CDR3 protein: CSVAPRTDTNYGYTF
CDR3 DNA: TGCAGCGTTGCACCTCGGACAGACACTAACTATGGCTACACCTTC

clone size: few
D gene: .
V gene: TRBV6-5
J gene: TRBJ1-6
CDR3 protein: CASSQQGVNKSPLHF
CDR3 DNA: TGTGCCAGCAGTCAACAGGGCGTTAATAAGTCACCCCTCCACTTT

clone size: many
D gene: .
V gene: TRBV2
J gene: TRBJ2-5
CDR3 protein: CASSEGSQETQYF
CDR3 DNA: TGTGCCAGCAGTGAGGGTTCCCAAGAGACCCAGTACTTC

clone size: .
D gene: TRBD1
V gene: TRBV5-1
J gene: TRBJ1-4
CDR3 protein: CASSRGQVGSTNEKLFF
CDR3 DNA: TGCGCCAGCAGCCGGGGACAGGTGGGGTCAACTAATGAAAAACTGTTTTTT

clone size: .
D gene: .
V gene: TRBV18
J gene: TRBJ1-3
CDR3 protein: CASSPRSASGNTIYF
CDR3 DNA: TGTGCCAGCTCACCACGGTCAGCTTCTGGAAACACCATATATTTT

clone size: .
D gene: .
V gene: TRBV20-1
J gene: TRBJ1-1
CDR3 protein: CSAPLGGRNTEAFF
CDR3 DNA: TGCAGTGCCCCGTTGGGGGGGCGTAACACTGAAGCTTTCTTT

clone size: .
D gene: .
V gene: TRBV2
J gene: TRBJ1-6
CDR3 protein: CASSAQGLDNSPLHF
CDR3 DNA: TGTGCCAGCAGTGCCCAGGGCTTGGATAATTCACCCCTCCACTTT

clone size: few
D gene: .
V gene: TRBV5-1
J gene: TRBJ1-6
CDR3 protein: CASSSAGTNNSPLHF
CDR3 DNA: TGCGCCAGCAGCTCGGCCGGGACAAATAATTCACCCCTCCACTTT

clone size: .
D gene: .
V gene: TRBV29-1
J gene: TRBJ1-2
CDR3 protein: CSYSGGYTF
CDR3 DNA: TGCAGTTACTCGGGTGGCTACACCTTC

clone size: few
D gene: .
V gene: TRBV7-9
J gene: TRBJ2-2
CDR3 protein: CASSLREFGGELFF
CDR3 DNA: TGTGCCAGCAGCTTACGGGAGTTCGGCGGGGAGCTGTTTTTT

clone size: few
D gene: .
V gene: TRBV7-9
J gene: TRBJ1-1
CDR3 protein: CASLPTGNTEAFF
CDR3 DNA: TGTGCCAGTCTACCCACCGGAAACACTGAAGCTTTCTTT

clone size: few
D gene: TRBD2
V gene: TRBV14
J gene: TRBJ2-2
CDR3 protein: CASSQVAGMAGELFF
CDR3 DNA: TGTGCCAGCAGCCAAGTAGCGGGAATGGCCGGGGAGCTGTTTTTT

clone size: many
D gene: TRBD1
V gene: TRBV15
J gene: TRBJ1-4
CDR3 protein: CATSSRTGVNEKLFF
CDR3 DNA: TGTGCCACCAGCAGCCGGACAGGCGTTAATGAAAAACTGTTTTTT

clone size: once
D gene: TRBD1
V gene: TRBV25-1
J gene: TRBJ1-2
CDR3 protein: CASSSTRTGGAYGYTF
CDR3 DNA: TGTGCCAGCAGTTCAACCCGGACAGGGGGGGCCTATGGCTACACCTTC

clone size: .
D gene: .
V gene: TRBV2
J gene: TRBJ1-2
CDR3 protein: CASSEVLVPGGNYGYTF
CDR3 DNA: TGTGCCAGCAGTGAAGTCCTGGTCCCGGGGGGAAACTATGGCTACACCTTC

clone size: .
D gene: TRBD1
V gene: TRBV29-1
J gene: TRBJ1-2
CDR3 protein: CSEGPGTAGGYTF
CDR3 DNA: TGCAGCGAGGGCCCCGGGACAGCCGGTGGCTACACCTTC

clone size: once
D gene: .
V gene: TRBV24-1
J gene: TRBJ2-5
CDR3 protein: CATSDTLGIGTQYF
CDR3 DNA: TGTGCCACCAGTGACACCCTAGGGATCGGGACCCAGTACTTC

clone size: .
D gene: .
V gene: TRBV29-1
J gene: TRBJ1-3
CDR3 protein: CSDRVDSGNTIYF
CDR3 DNA: TGCAGCGACAGGGTTGATTCTGGAAACACCATATATTTT

clone size: many
D gene: .
V gene: TRBV7-9
J gene: TRBJ1-2
CDR3 protein: CASSLEGGRTLYGYTF
CDR3 DNA: TGTGCCAGCAGCTTAGAGGGAGGACGGACCCTGTATGGCTACACCTTC

clone size: .
D gene: TRBD2
V gene: TRBV14
J gene: TRBJ2-7
CDR3 protein: CASSGLAGGREQYF
CDR3 DNA: TGTGCCAGCAGCGGATTAGCGGGGGGACGGGAGCAGTACTTC

clone size: .
D gene: TRBD1
V gene: TRBV29-1
J gene: TRBJ1-2
CDR3 protein: CSAGARDSNYGYTF
CDR3 DNA: TGCAGCGCCGGGGCCCGGGACAGCAACTATGGCTACACCTTC

clone size: many
D gene: .
V gene: TRBV10-3
J gene: TRBJ1-6
CDR3 protein: CAIATDSYNSPLHF
CDR3 DNA: TGTGCCATAGCGACGGACAGCTATAATTCACCCCTCCACTTT

clone size: few
D gene: .
V gene: TRBV19
J gene: TRBJ1-1
CDR3 protein: CASSPTAIMNTEAFF
CDR3 DNA: TGTGCCAGTAGCCCTACCGCAATCATGAACACTGAAGCTTTCTTT

clone size: .
D gene: .
V gene: TRBV7-9
J gene: TRBJ2-3
CDR3 protein: CASSLGGGVPGDTQYF
CDR3 DNA: TGTGCCAGCAGCTTAGGGGGAGGAGTCCCCGGAGATACGCAGTATTTT

clone size: .
D gene: TRBD1
V gene: TRBV14
J gene: TRBJ1-3
CDR3 protein: CASSQLTGGLSGNTIYF
CDR3 DNA: TGTGCCAGCAGCCAGTTGACAGGGGGCCTCTCTGGAAACACCATATATTTT

clone size: few
D gene: .
V gene: TRBV25-1
J gene: TRBJ1-1
CDR3 protein: CASSLEATVMNTEAFF
CDR3 DNA: TGTGCCAGCAGCTTGGAGGCGACAGTGATGAACACTGAAGCTTTCTTT

clone size: many
D gene: .
V gene: TRBV10-3
J gene: TRBJ2-7
CDR3 protein: CAISEGAGGSINEQYF
CDR3 DNA: TGTGCCATCAGTGAAGGGGCAGGGGGGTCGATCAACGAGCAGTACTTC

clone size: .
D gene: TRBD2
V gene: TRBV6-5
J gene: TRBJ2-7
CDR3 protein: CASSSLGTSGYEQYF
CDR3 DNA: TGTGCCAGCAGTTCCCTTGGGACTAGCGGCTACGAGCAGTACTTC

clone size: many
D gene: TRBD1
V gene: TRBV20-1
J gene: TRBJ1-1
CDR3 protein: CSASRQGEAFF
CDR3 DNA: TGCAGTGCTTCCCGACAGGGGGAAGCTTTCTTT

clone size: once
D gene: .
V gene: TRBV7-9
J gene: TRBJ2-7
CDR3 protein: CASSLTGPGASYEQYF
CDR3 DNA: TGTGCCAGCAGCCTCACGGGACCGGGGGCTTCCTACGAGCAGTACTTC

clone size: many
D gene: .
V gene: TRBV7-2
J gene: TRBJ2-5
CDR3 protein: CASSSVPWGGAETQYF
CDR3 DNA: TGTGCCAGCAGCTCGGTACCATGGGGGGGCGCGGAGACCCAGTACTTC

clone size: few
D gene: TRBD1
V gene: TRBV24-1
J gene: TRBJ1-5
CDR3 protein: CATSGTGGRQPQHF
CDR3 DNA: TGTGCCACCAGTGGTACAGGGGGGAGACAGCCCCAGCATTTT

clone size: few
D gene: TRBD2
V gene: TRBV20-1
J gene: TRBJ2-7
CDR3 protein: CSASRLAGYEQYF
CDR3 DNA: TGCAGTGCTTCCAGACTAGCCGGATACGAGCAGTACTTC

clone size: few
D gene: .
V gene: TRBV2
J gene: TRBJ1-3
CDR3 protein: CASSPLGQLSSGNTIYF
CDR3 DNA: TGTGCCAGCAGTCCCCTTGGACAGCTAAGTTCCGGAAACACCATATATTTT

clone size: .
D gene: .
V gene: TRBV7-9
J gene: TRBJ1-4
CDR3 protein: CASRPGAATNEKLFF
CDR3 DNA: TGTGCCAGCAGACCAGGCGCTGCAACTAATGAGAAACTGTTTTTT

clone size: .
D gene: TRBD1
V gene: TRBV5-5
J gene: TRBJ2-7
CDR3 protein: CASSVSGTGAEQYF
CDR3 DNA: TGTGCCAGCAGCGTCTCCGGGACAGGGGCCGAGCAGTACTTC

clone size: many
D gene: .
V gene: TRBV2
J gene: TRBJ1-6
CDR3 protein: CASTRGSNSPLHF
CDR3 DNA: TGTGCCTCCACTCGGGGTTCCAATTCACCCCTCCACTTT

clone size: .
D gene: TRBD1
V gene: TRBV15
J gene: TRBJ1-4
CDR3 protein: CATSRGRTGEKLFF
CDR3 DNA: TGTGCCACCAGCAGAGGCAGGACAGGCGAAAAACTGTTTTTT

clone size: many
D gene: .
V gene: TRBV2
J gene: TRBJ1-4
CDR3 protein: CASSRQGEGKLFF
CDR3 DNA: TGTGCCAGCAGCCGACAAGGTGAAGGAAAACTGTTTTTT

clone size: .
D gene: TRBD1
V gene: TRBV20-1
J gene: TRBJ1-1
CDR3 protein: CSASITGTGEAFF
CDR3 DNA: TGCAGTGCTAGTATAACCGGGACAGGGGAAGCTTTCTTT

clone size: many
D gene: .
V gene: TRBV29-1
J gene: TRBJ2-7
CDR3 protein: CSVTSNSYEQYF
CDR3 DNA: TGCAGCGTGACTAGTAACAGCTACGAGCAGTACTTC

clone size: once
D gene: .
V gene: TRBV6-1
J gene: TRBJ1-2
CDR3 protein: CASSEAGLRHYGYTF
CDR3 DNA: TGTGCCAGCAGTGAAGCGGGACTGAGGCACTATGGCTACACCTTC

clone size: .
D gene: TRBD1
V gene: TRBV9
J gene: TRBJ1-3
CDR3 protein: CASSTAGTGDTIYF
CDR3 DNA: TGTGCCAGCAGCACCGCCGGGACAGGGGACACCATATATTTT

clone size: .
D gene: TRBD1
V gene: TRBV3-1
J gene: TRBJ1-3
CDR3 protein: CAFGDRGGNTIYF
CDR3 DNA: TGTGCCTTTGGGGACAGAGGTGGAAACACCATATATTTT

clone size: few
D gene: .
V gene: TRBV7-9
J gene: TRBJ2-7
CDR3 protein: CASSLDPAGEQYF
CDR3 DNA: TGTGCCAGCAGCTTGGACCCCGCCGGCGAGCAGTACTTC

clone size: many
D gene: .
V gene: TRBV29-1
J gene: TRBJ1-2
CDR3 protein: CSVERSGYGYTF
CDR3 DNA: TGCAGCGTTGAACGTAGCGGGTATGGCTACACCTTC

clone size: few
D gene: TRBD2
V gene: TRBV20-1
J gene: TRBJ2-5
CDR3 protein: CSATGLEVSETQYF
CDR3 DNA: TGCAGTGCTACGGGACTAGAAGTCTCGGAGACCCAGTACTTC

clone size: many
D gene: .
V gene: TRBV7-6
J gene: TRBJ2-5
CDR3 protein: CASSLEVVWQETQYF
CDR3 DNA: TGTGCCAGCAGCTTAGAAGTGGTGTGGCAAGAGACCCAGTACTTC

clone size: many
D gene: TRBD1
V gene: TRBV10-3
J gene: TRBJ1-2
CDR3 protein: CASSERDRVFGYTF
CDR3 DNA: TGTGCCAGCAGTGAAAGGGACAGGGTGTTTGGCTACACCTTC

clone size: few
D gene: .
V gene: TRBV7-9
J gene: TRBJ1-2
CDR3 protein: CASSLSQEGYTF
CDR3 DNA: TGTGCCAGCAGCTTATCACAGGAGGGCTACACCTTC

clone size: many
D gene: TRBD2
V gene: TRBV20-1
J gene: TRBJ2-5
CDR3 protein: CSAPPLAGGETQYF
CDR3 DNA: TGCAGTGCCCCCCCACTAGCGGGAGGAGAGACCCAGTACTTC

clone size: .
D gene: .
V gene: TRBV24-1
J gene: TRBJ1-5
CDR3 protein: CATSAGGSGQPQHF
CDR3 DNA: TGTGCCACCAGCGCTGGGGGGAGTGGTCAGCCCCAGCATTTT